The 32 T cell receptor beta chains in this list originate from one sample, sequenced in a study of CD8+ T cells in alopecia areata. The sample's treatment: oral pan-JAK inhibitor, 5-10 mg twice daily. As the sequencing template, cDNA was produced by extracting RNA and reverse transcribing it. The method was immunoSEQ multiplex PCR; TCRdb's version includes in-frame clones alone and lacks a portion of them. The table includes 150,000 to 200,000 clones, just under 65% detected once. Sequenced here: CD4+ T cells sorted from blood, sampled around week 50, from a patient treated with tofacitinib. The source of these receptors is a human donor with alopecia areata.

The CDR3 loop is CASRTGESNYGYTF. The DNA for the CDR3 is TGCGCCAGTCGGACAGGAGAGTCTAACTATGGCTACACCTTC. This chain links TRBV5-1 with TRBJ1-2; 7 bases fit TRBD1. J was trimmed by 0 bases and V by 8 bases; bases with no gene match: 7. This CDR3 has 14 amino acids. Germline lookup yields CDR1 SGHRS and CDR2 YFSETQ.

V and J are TRBV30 and TRBJ2-7; tentatively, D is TRBD1 (6 bases). The CDR3 contains 14 residues. Germline assignment: CDR1 GTSNPN and CDR2 SVGIG (reference sequence). The ends were cut back, 3 bases at V and 2 bases at J, with 14 bases in the middle. In DNA form, the CDR3 reads TGTGCCTGGAGCTGGGACAATTCACCCTACGAGCAGTACTTC. Translating it yields CAWSWDNSPYEQYF.

The genes are TRBV7-9 and TRBJ1-2; D gene uncertain. The germline V gene encodes CDR1 SEHNR and CDR2 FQNEAQ (reference sequence). The CDR3 runs 14 residues. V dropped 1 base and J dropped 4 bases, with 10 bases sitting between them. The CDR3 region is CASSLDRAVYGYTF. The CDR3 nucleotides are TGTGCCAGCAGCTTAGATCGGGCGGTCTATGGCTACACCTTC.

The chain combines TRBV6-5 with TRBJ1-2; 7 nucleotides agree with TRBD1. The length of the CDR3 is 14 residues. Germline assignment: CDR1 MNHEY and CDR2 SVGAGI. The V and J ends lost 7 bases and 8 bases, in that order; junction bases with no gene match: 13. The CDR3 sequence: CASIPTGTFRGYTF. The CDR3 coding sequence is TGTGCCAGCATCCCGACAGGGACGTTCCGAGGCTACACCTTC.

The J gene is TRBJ2-7, the V gene TRBV4-1; the D gene is possibly TRBD2 (5 bases). V was clipped by 0 bases and J by 2 bases, with 20 bases between them. Germline-derived CDR1 and CDR2 are MGHRA and YSYEKL. This CDR3 region has 18 residues. CDR3 protein: CASSQEDMRAHAAYEQYF. In DNA, the CDR3 is TGCGCCAGCAGCCAAGAAGATATGCGGGCCCACGCCGCCTACGAGCAGTACTTC.

This chain connects TRBV2 to TRBJ1-2; D not certain. The CDR3 totals 12 residues. CDR1 and CDR2 from the germline V gene are SNHLY and FYNNEI. V lost 4 bases and J lost 4, with 7 bases in between. In DNA form, the CDR3 reads TGTGCCAGCAGTGTTCGCGGCTATGGCTACACCTTC. Residues: CASSVRGYGYTF.

The genes are TRBV30 and TRBJ1-2; a weak D match, TRBD1 (5 bases). Germline-derived CDR1 and CDR2 are GTSNPN and SVGIG (reference sequence). Trimming removed 3 bases at V and 6 bases at J, with 14 bases between. The CDR3 loop spans 13 amino acids. The CDR3 DNA reads TGTGCCTGGAGGTTGGACAATTTGGATGGCTACACCTTC. It encodes CAWRLDNLDGYTF.

The chain joins TRBV7-9 to TRBJ2-7, with D perhaps TRBD2 (5 bases). Germline V gives CDR1 SEHNR, CDR2 FQNEAQ (reference sequence). V shed 1 base and J shed 10 bases, with 11 bases lying between them. The CDR3 length is 12 residues. CDR3 sequence reads: CASSLVGPGQYF. The CDR3 bases are TGTGCCAGCAGCTTAGTAGGTCCGGGACAGTACTTC.

The chain links TRBV29-1 to TRBJ1-1; D gene uncertain. V was clipped by 6 bases and J by 1 base, with 12 bases between them. Germline V gene sequence: CDR1 SQVTM, CDR2 ANQGSEA. There are 13 residues in the CDR3. CDR3 protein: CSVYRPQNTEAFF. The CDR3 DNA reads as TGCAGCGTATACCGACCGCAGAACACTGAAGCTTTCTTT.

The rearrangement links TRBV29-1 to TRBJ2-7; 7 nucleotides match TRBD1. J lost 7 bases, V lost 2 bases, and 8 bases had no gene match. This CDR3 region has 13 residues. The germline gives CDR1 SQVTM, CDR2 ANQGSEA. CDR3 bases: TGCAGCGTTGAACACAGGGGCCAGGGGGAGCAGTACTTC. This translates into CSVEHRGQGEQYF.

The V call is TRBV7-2, the J call TRBJ1-4; D call uncertain. The CDR3 runs 15 residues. The germline V gene has CDR1 SGHTA and CDR2 FQGNSA. Between the trimmed V and J ends, which lost 3 bases and 5 bases, there was a span of 13 bases. The CDR3 loop reads CASSFMRTENEKLFF. DNA for the CDR3: TGTGCCAGCAGCTTTATGAGGACGGAGAATGAAAAACTGTTTTTT.

This clone was counted many times. This rearrangement joins TRBV7-2 to TRBJ2-5; 9 bases are shared with TRBD1. Looked up from germline, CDR1 is SGHTA and CDR2 is FQGNSA. The V and J ends lost 5 bases and 7 bases, in that order; junction bases with no gene match: 5. The CDR3 totals 13 residues. The CDR3 DNA reads TGTGCCAGCAGCCCCGGACAGGGGCGGACCCAGTACTTC. As protein: CASSPGQGRTQYF.

The chain links TRBV30 to TRBJ1-2; D gene ambiguous. Germline V gives CDR1 GTSNPN, CDR2 SVGIG (reference sequence). The CDR3 consists of 12 residues. V lost 5 bases and J lost 3, with 10 bases in between. CDR3: CAWQENHYGYTF. For the CDR3, the DNA is TGTGCCTGGCAGGAGAACCACTATGGCTACACCTTC.

V usage is TRBV6-1 and J usage is TRBJ2-5, with TRBD2 matching over 7 bases. Germline trimming cut 11 bases from V and 3 bases from J; bases unmatched to any gene: 9. There are 13 residues in the CDR3. Germline V gene data show CDR1 as MNHNS and CDR2 as SASEGT. CDR3 nucleotides: TGTGCCGGTAGGGCTAGCGGAGAAGAGACCCAGTACTTC. The encoded protein is CAGRASGEETQYF.

This clone was counted only a few times. This chain uses TRBV2 with TRBJ1-1; perhaps TRBD1 as D (5 bases). The V and J ends lost 10 bases and 1 base respectively, with 16 bases between them. The V gene's germline CDR1 is SNHLY and CDR2 FYNNEI. The CDR3 sequence is 14 residues long. The CDR3 bases are TGTGCCAAAACTCGTAGGGGTAAGAACACTGAAGCTTTCTTT. Its protein product is CAKTRRGKNTEAFF.

V usage is TRBV5-1 and J usage is TRBJ1-2; D is possibly TRBD1 (5 bases). The CDR3 extends over 14 amino acids. V was cut by 2 bases and J by 3 bases, with 11 bases left in between. Germline V gene data show CDR1 as SGHRS and CDR2 as YFSETQ. As DNA, the CDR3 is TGCGCCAGCAGCTTTGGCAGGGAAGACTATGGCTACACCTTC. This gives the protein CASSFGREDYGYTF.

The chain combines TRBV14 with TRBJ1-1, with D possibly TRBD1 on 5 matching bases. Germline V gene sequence: CDR1 SGHDN, CDR2 FVKESK. V lost 4 bases, J lost 5 bases, and 17 bases lay in between. This CDR3 has 15 amino acids. CDR3: CASSRLGGAGTEAFF. CDR3 nucleotide sequence: TGTGCCAGCAGCCGATTGGGTGGGGCCGGGACTGAAGCTTTCTTT.

V usage is TRBV4-3 and J usage is TRBJ2-3; D uncertain. This CDR3 region has 15 residues. The germline V gene has CDR1 LGHNA and CDR2 YSLEER. V lost 0 bases and J lost 3, with 10 bases in between. The CDR3 region has the DNA TGCGCCAGCAGCCAAGATCTCTTTAGGACAGATACGCAGTATTTT. Its protein is CASSQDLFRTDTQYF.

Concerning this clone: This specimen includes other DNA sequences encoding the same CDR3. This chain joins TRBV9 and TRBJ2-7, with 7 bases identical to TRBD2. Germline V gene lookup returns CDR1 SGDLS and CDR2 YYNGEE. With 0 bases clipped from V and 4 bases from J, the junction kept 4 bases outside the gene matches. There are 14 residues in the CDR3. The CDR3 sequence is CASSVAGGGYEQYF. CDR3 DNA sequence: TGTGCCAGCAGCGTAGCTGGGGGGGGGTACGAGCAGTACTTC. Full variable domain (rest looked up from reference TRBV9 and TRBJ2-7): DSGVTQTPKHLITATGQRVTLRCSPRSGDLSVYWYQQSLDQGLQFLIQYYNGEERAKGNILERFSAQQFPDLHSELNLSSLELGDSALYFCASSVAGGGYEQYFGPGTRLTVT.

This clone showed up just once. The chain employs TRBV7-9 and TRBJ1-2; D is possibly TRBD1 (6 bases). The CDR3 sequence is 13 residues long. Trimming removed 2 bases from V and 6 bases from J, with 10 bases in between. Germline V lookup: CDR1 SEHNR, CDR2 FQNEAQ (reference sequence). CDR3 nucleotide sequence: TGTGCCAGCAGCTTAAGGGCAGGGGATGGCTACACCTTC. Amino acid sequence: CASSLRAGDGYTF.

This clone came up a few times. This sequence joins TRBV30 and TRBJ1-1; D remains unclear. CDR3 length equals 13 residues. Germline CDR1 GTSNPN, CDR2 SVGIG (reference sequence). Between the trimmed V and J ends, which lost 0 bases and 1 base, there was a span of 6 bases. In DNA form, the CDR3 reads TGTGCCTGGAGTGTACAGTGGAACACTGAAGCTTTCTTT. Translation: CAWSVQWNTEAFF.

This clone was seen at least ten times. The chain uses TRBV29-1 and TRBJ2-3, with D unclear. The V gene's germline CDR1 is SQVTM and CDR2 ANQGSEA. Between the trimmed V and J ends, which lost 6 bases and 4 bases, there was a span of 17 bases. The CDR3 extends over 14 amino acids. In nucleotides, the CDR3 is TGCAGCGTAAGTCCCGCGGCCTTGGCAGATACGCAGTATTTT. Protein sequence: CSVSPAALADTQYF.

The chain recombines TRBV7-2 with TRBJ2-7; the D is unclear. Deletions cut 5 bases from V and 2 bases from J, with 7 bases between. CDR1 SGHTA and CDR2 FQGNSA come from the germline V gene. CDR3 size: 12 residues. This CDR3 is CASSPSTYEQYF. The CDR3 DNA follows: TGTGCCAGCAGCCCGAGTACCTACGAGCAGTACTTC. Supplemented by reference TRBV7-2 and TRBJ2-7, the full variable domain reads GAGVSQSPSNKVTEKGKDVELRCDPISGHTALYWYRQSLGQGLEFLIYFQGNSAPDKSGLPSDRFSAERTGGSVSTLTIQRTQQEDSAVYLCASSPSTYEQYFGPGTRLTVT.

The V gene is TRBV7-2, the J gene TRBJ2-1; D perhaps matches TRBD2 (6 bases). The CDR3 extends over 15 amino acids. Trimming shortened V by 5 bases and J by 1 base, and 12 bases separated the two germline ends. Germline CDR1 is SGHTA and CDR2 is FQGNSA. CDR3 DNA sequence: TGTGCCAGCAGCCACACGACTAGATCCTACAATGAGCAGTTCTTC. The encoded protein is CASSHTTRSYNEQFF.

The V call is TRBV12-5, the J call TRBJ2-3; TRBD2 matches at 14 bases. The V gene end was trimmed by 6 bases and the J gene end by 9 bases; junction bases not matched to a gene: 5. The CDR3 is 14 residues long. Per germline, CDR1 LGHNT and CDR2 FRNRAP. In DNA, the CDR3 is TGTGCTAGTGGCCTGGGACTAGCGGGGGAAACGCAGTATTTT. Translation gives CASGLGLAGETQYF.

The chain uses TRBV28 and TRBJ2-5; a possible D gene is TRBD1 (6 bases). The CDR3 extends over 14 amino acids. The V end lost 7 bases, the J end lost 4 bases, and 16 bases lay between the germline ends. Germline V gives CDR1 MDHEN, CDR2 SYDVKM. CDR3 DNA sequence: TGTGCCAGCACCGCACAGGGCGTACTAGAGACCCAGTACTTC. Amino acid sequence: CASTAQGVLETQYF.

This chain links TRBV9 with TRBJ2-2; D perhaps matches TRBD2 (5 bases). The CDR3 length is 14 residues. V was pared by 4 bases and J by 8 bases, with 15 bases between. Per the germline V gene, CDR1 is SGDLS and CDR2 is YYNGEE. The CDR3 sequence is CASSPLGVTGELFF. For the CDR3, the DNA is TGTGCCAGCAGCCCCCTCGGGGTCACAGGGGAGCTGTTTTTT. The full variable domain, with the rest looked up from reference TRBV9 and TRBJ2-2, is DSGVTQTPKHLITATGQRVTLRCSPRSGDLSVYWYQQSLDQGLQFLIQYYNGEERAKGNILERFSAQQFPDLHSELNLSSLELGDSALYFCASSPLGVTGELFFGEGSRLTVL.

A few counts support this clone. The V gene is TRBV7-6, the J gene TRBJ2-7, with a weak D call TRBD2 (6 bases). This CDR3 contains 16 residues. Germline V lookup: CDR1 SGHVS, CDR2 FNYEAQ. Deletions cut 2 bases from V and 6 bases from J, with 20 bases between. The CDR3 here is CASSLMGGDSVGEQYF. The CDR3 DNA reads as TGTGCCAGCAGCTTAATGGGTGGGGACTCCGTCGGCGAGCAGTACTTC.

This clone was counted between two and nine times. The chain uses TRBV29-1 and TRBJ2-2; D is uncertain. In germline, CDR1 is SQVTM, CDR2 ANQGSEA. The ends were cut back, 4 bases at V and 0 bases at J, with 9 bases in the middle. This CDR3 comprises 14 residues. The CDR3 sequence: CSVGGRSNTGELFF. For the CDR3, the DNA is TGCAGCGTTGGTGGCAGGTCGAACACCGGGGAGCTGTTTTTT.

The gene calls are TRBV7-9 and TRBJ1-2; D uncertain. Germline V gives CDR1 SEHNR, CDR2 FQNEAQ (reference sequence). The CDR3 runs 13 residues. V was trimmed by 5 bases and J by 2 bases, leaving 9 bases between them. The CDR3 region has the DNA TGTGCCAGCAGCCAGGAAACCAACTATGGCTACACCTTC. Its protein product is CASSQETNYGYTF.

The CDR3 reads CASSEGGRNTEAFF. In DNA, the CDR3 is TGTGCCAGCAGTGAAGGGGGTAGGAACACTGAAGCTTTCTTT. V and J are TRBV2 and TRBJ1-1; D gene uncertain. V was trimmed by 1 base and J by 1 base, leaving 7 bases between them. Germline CDR1 SNHLY, CDR2 FYNNEI. The CDR3 has 14 amino acids.

The chain couples TRBV25-1 to TRBJ1-2; D ambiguous. CDR1 is MGHDK and CDR2 is SYGVNS in the germline V gene. The germline V and J ends were trimmed by 5 bases and 6 bases, with 19 bases remaining between them. The CDR3 runs to 15 residues. The CDR3 loop reads CASSPSRVPLHGYTF. The DNA for the CDR3 is TGTGCCAGCAGTCCCAGTCGGGTTCCCTTGCATGGCTACACCTTC.